The sequence of this T cell receptor (beta chain) was determined in a study of early T cells in non-severe SARS-CoV-2 infection. Study background: Bulk RNA taken from unsorted whole blood was sequenced, leaving chains unpaired.

Findings and caveats of the study: Sequences matched to VDJdb favored anti-spike CD8 responses, while private and CD4 specificities were missed.

This CDR3 spans 15 amino acids. The germline V gene encodes CDR1 SEHNR and CDR2 FQNEAQ (reference sequence). The V end lost 5 bases, the J end lost 4 bases, and 17 bases lay between the germline ends. This clonotype was picked up a small number of times. The antigen is not known. A single record per CDR3 protein comes from TCRdb applying MiXCR to the 5' RACE reads. The table shows fewer than 65,000 distinct CDR3 sequences, with about 8% occurring only once. Sequenced here: whole blood, sampled at baseline. The sequence was collected from an adult who was a healthcare worker with PCR-confirmed SARS-CoV-2 infection or an uninfected control (not recorded which). The chain uses TRBV7-9 and TRBJ1-2, with a tentative D call TRBD1 (6 bases). The CDR3 nucleotides are TGTGCCAGCAGCAACGAGCGTACAGGGCTCTATGGCTACACCTTC. This codes for CASSNERTGLYGYTF.